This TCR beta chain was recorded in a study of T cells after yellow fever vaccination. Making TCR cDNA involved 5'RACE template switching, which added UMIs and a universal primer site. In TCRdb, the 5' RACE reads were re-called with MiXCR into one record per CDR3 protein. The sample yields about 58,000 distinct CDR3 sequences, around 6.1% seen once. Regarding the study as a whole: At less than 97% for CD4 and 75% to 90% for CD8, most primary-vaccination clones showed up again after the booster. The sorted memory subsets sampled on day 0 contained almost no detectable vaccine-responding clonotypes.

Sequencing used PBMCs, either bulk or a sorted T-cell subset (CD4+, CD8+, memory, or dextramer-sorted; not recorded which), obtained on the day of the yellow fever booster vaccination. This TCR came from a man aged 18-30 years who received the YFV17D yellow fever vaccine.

CDR3 nucleotides: TGTGCCAGCAGCTTAGATGAGGGGTTGAACATTCAGTACTTC. Translating it yields CASSLDEGLNIQYF. The J gene is TRBJ2-4, the V gene TRBV11-1; D tentatively fits TRBD1 or TRBD2 (5 bases each). V was clipped by 1 base and J by 7 bases, with 11 bases between them. Germline V gene lookup returns CDR1 SGHAT and CDR2 FQDESV (reference sequence). There are 14 residues in the CDR3.